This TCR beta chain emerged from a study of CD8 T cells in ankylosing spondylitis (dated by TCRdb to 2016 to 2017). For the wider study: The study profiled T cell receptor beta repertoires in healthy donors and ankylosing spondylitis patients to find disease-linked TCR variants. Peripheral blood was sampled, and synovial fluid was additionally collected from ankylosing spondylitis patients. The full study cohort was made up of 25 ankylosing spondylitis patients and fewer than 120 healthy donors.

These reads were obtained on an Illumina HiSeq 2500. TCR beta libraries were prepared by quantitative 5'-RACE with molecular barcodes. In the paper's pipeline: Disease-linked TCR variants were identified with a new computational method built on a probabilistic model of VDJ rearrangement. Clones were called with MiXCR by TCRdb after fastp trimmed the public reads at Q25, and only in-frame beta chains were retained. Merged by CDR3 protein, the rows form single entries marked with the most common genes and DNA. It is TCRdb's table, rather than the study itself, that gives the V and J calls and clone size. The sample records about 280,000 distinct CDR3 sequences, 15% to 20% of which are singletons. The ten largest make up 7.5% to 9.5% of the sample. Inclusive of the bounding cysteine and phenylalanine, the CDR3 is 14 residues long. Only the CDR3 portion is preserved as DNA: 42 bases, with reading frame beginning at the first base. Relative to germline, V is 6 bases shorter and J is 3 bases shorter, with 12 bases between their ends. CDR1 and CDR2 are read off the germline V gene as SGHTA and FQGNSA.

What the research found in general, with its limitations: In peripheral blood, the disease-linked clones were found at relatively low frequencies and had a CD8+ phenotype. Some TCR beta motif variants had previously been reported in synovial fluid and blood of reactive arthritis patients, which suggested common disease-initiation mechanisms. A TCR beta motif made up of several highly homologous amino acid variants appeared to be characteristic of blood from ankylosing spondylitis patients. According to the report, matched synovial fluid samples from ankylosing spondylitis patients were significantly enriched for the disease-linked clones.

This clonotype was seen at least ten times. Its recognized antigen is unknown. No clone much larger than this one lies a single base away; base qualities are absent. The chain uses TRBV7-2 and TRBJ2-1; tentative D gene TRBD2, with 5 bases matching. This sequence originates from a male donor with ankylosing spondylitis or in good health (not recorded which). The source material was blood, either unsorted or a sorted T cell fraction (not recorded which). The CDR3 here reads CASRAGSSYNEQFF. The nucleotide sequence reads TGTGCCAGCAGGGCGGGTAGCAGCTACAATGAGCAGTTCTTC.